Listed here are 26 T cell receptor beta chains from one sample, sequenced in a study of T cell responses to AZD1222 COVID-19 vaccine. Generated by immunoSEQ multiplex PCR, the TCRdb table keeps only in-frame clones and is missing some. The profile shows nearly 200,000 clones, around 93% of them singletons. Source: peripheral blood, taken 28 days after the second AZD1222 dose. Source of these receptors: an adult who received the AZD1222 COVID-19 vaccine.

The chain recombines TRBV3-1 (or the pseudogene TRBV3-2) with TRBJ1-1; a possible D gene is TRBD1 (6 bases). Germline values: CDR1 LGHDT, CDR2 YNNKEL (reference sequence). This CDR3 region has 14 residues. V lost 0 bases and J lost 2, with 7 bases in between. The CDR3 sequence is CASSQEGANTEAFF. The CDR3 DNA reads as TGTGCCAGCAGCCAAGAGGGGGCAAACACTGAAGCTTTCTTT.

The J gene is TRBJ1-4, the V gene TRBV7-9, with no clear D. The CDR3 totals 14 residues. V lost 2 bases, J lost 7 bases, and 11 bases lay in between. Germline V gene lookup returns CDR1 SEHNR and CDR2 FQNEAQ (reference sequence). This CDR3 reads CASSLQRSGEKLFF. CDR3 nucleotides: TGTGCCAGCAGCTTACAACGGAGTGGTGAAAAACTGTTTTTT.

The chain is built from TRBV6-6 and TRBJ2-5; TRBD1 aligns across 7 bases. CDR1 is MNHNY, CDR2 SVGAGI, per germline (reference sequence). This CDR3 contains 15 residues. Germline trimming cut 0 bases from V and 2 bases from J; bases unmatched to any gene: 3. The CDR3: CASSYSGQVQETQYF. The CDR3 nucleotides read TGTGCCAGCAGTTACTCCGGACAGGTACAAGAGACCCAGTACTTC.

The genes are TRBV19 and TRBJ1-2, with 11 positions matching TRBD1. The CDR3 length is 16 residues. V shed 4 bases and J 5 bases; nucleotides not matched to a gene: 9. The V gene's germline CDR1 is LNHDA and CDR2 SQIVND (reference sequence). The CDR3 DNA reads TGTGCCAGTAGTACCACCGGGACAGGGGGTCTATATGGCTACACCTTC. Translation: CASSTTGTGGLYGYTF.

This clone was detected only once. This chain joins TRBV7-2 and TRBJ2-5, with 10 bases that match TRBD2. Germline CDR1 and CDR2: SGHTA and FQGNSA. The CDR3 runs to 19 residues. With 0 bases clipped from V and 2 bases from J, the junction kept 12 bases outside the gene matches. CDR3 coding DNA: TGTGCCAGCAGCTTAGCGTTAAGGGTAGCGGGGGGTCGACAAGAGACCCAGTACTTC. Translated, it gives CASSLALRVAGGRQETQYF.

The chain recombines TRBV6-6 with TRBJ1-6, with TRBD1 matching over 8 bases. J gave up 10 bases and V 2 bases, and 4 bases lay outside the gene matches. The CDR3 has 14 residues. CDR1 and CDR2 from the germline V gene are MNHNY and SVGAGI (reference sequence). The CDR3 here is CASSYAGGPSPLHF. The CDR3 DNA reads TGTGCCAGCAGTTACGCAGGGGGCCCCTCACCCCTCCACTTT.

CDR3 coding DNA: TGTGCCAGCAGTGAGTCCGGGAATGGCTACACCTTC. Translation gives CASSESGNGYTF. V gene TRBV2 combines with J gene TRBJ1-2; D remains unclear. CDR1 SNHLY and CDR2 FYNNEI come from the germline V gene. The CDR3 is 12 residues long. Between the trimmed V and J ends, which lost 3 bases and 6 bases, there was a span of 8 bases. Using reference TRBV2 and TRBJ1-2 for the parts outside the CDR3, the full variable domain is EPEVTQTPSHQVTQMGQEVILRCVPISNHLYFYWYRQILGQKVEFLVSFYNNEISEKSEIFDDQFSVERPDGSNFTLKIRSTKLEDSAMYFCASSESGNGYTFGSGTRLTVV.

The DNA for the CDR3 is TGTGCCAGCAGTGAAGGTCAGGGGGTCAGTTCACCCCTCCACTTT. It is translated as CASSEGQGVSSPLHF. This sequence joins TRBV6-1 and TRBJ1-6; the match to TRBD1 covers 7 bases. The CDR3 covers 15 residues. Germline trimming cut 1 base from V and 9 bases from J; bases unmatched to any gene: 6. The germline gives CDR1 MNHNS, CDR2 SASEGT.

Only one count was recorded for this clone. CDR3: CASSARDNSPLHF. The CDR3 region has the DNA TGTGCCAGCAGCGCCCGGGATAATTCACCCCTCCACTTT. This chain joins TRBV7-3 and TRBJ1-6; D gene uncertain. Germline assignment: CDR1 SGHTA and CDR2 FQGTGA. This CDR3 is built from 13 residues. Trimming removed 5 bases at V and 5 bases at J, with 7 bases between.

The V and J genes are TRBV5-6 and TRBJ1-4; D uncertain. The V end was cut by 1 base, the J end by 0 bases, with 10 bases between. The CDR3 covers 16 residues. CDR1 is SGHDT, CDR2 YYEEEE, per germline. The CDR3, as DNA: TGTGCCAGCAGCTTGAGGACGGGTACAACTAATGAAAAACTGTTTTTT. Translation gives CASSLRTGTTNEKLFF.

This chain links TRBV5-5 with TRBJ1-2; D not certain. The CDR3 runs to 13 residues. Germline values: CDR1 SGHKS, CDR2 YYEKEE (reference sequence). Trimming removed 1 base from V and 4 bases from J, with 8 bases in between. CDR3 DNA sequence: TGTGCCAGCAGCTTGTCAGAGGGCTATGGCTACACCTTC. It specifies CASSLSEGYGYTF.

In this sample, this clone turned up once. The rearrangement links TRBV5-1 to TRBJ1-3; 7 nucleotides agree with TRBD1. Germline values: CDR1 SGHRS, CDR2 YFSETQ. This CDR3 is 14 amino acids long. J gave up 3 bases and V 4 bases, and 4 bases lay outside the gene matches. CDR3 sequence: CASSLDRVGNTIYF. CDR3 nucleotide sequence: TGCGCCAGCAGCCTCGACAGGGTTGGAAACACCATATATTTT.

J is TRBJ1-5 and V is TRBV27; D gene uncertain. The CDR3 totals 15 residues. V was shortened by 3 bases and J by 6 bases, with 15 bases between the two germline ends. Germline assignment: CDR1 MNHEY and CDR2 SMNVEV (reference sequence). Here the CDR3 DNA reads TGTGCCAGCAGTTTCCAATATCTAGGGAGTCAGCCCCAGCATTTT. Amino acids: CASSFQYLGSQPQHF.

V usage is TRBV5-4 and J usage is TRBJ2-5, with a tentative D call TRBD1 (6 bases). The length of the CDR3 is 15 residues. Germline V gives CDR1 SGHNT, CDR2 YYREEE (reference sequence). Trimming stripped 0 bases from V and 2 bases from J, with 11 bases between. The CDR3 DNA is TGTGCCAGCAGCTTGGACAGGGACCCGCAAGAGACCCAGTACTTC. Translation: CASSLDRDPQETQYF.

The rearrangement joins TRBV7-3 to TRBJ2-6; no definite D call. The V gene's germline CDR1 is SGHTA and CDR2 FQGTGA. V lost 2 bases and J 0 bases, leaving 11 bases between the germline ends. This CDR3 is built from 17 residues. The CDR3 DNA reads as TGTGCCAGCAGCTTAGGGAACAGTGTCTCTGGGGCCAACGTCCTGACTTTC. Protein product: CASSLGNSVSGANVLTF.

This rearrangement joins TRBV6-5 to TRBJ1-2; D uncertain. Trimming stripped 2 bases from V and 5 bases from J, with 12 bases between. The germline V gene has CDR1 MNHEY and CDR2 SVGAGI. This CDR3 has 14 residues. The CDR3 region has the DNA TGTGCCAGCAGTTACAGGACTCGTCGGTATGGCTACACCTTC. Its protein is CASSYRTRRYGYTF.

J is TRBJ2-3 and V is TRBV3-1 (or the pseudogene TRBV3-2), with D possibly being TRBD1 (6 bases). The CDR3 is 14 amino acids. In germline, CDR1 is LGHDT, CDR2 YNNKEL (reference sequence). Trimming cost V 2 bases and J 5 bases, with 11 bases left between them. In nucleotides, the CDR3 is TGTGCCAGCAGCCAACGACAGGCAGGAGATACGCAGTATTTT. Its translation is CASSQRQAGDTQYF.

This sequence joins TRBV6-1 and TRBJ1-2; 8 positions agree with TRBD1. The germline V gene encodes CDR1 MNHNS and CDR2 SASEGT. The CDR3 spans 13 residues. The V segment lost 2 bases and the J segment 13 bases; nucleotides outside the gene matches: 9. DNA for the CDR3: TGTGCCAGCAGTGAACAGGGGGCCCCCGTGGCCACCTTC. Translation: CASSEQGAPVATF.

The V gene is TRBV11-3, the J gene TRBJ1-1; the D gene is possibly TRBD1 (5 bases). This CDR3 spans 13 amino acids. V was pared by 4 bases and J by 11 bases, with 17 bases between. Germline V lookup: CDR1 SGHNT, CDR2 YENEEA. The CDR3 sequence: CASSYRGRVSAFF. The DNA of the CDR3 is TGTGCCAGCAGCTATCGGGGCAGGGTATCCGCTTTCTTT.

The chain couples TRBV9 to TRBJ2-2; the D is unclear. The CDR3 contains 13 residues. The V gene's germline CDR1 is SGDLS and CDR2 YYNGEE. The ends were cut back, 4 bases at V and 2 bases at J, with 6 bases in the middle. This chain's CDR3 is CASSSSNTGELFF. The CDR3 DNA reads TGTGCCAGCAGCTCCAGTAACACCGGGGAGCTGTTTTTT.

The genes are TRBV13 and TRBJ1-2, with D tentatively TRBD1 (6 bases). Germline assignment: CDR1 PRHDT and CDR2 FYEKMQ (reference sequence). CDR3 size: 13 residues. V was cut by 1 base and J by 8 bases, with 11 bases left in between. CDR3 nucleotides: TGTGCCAGCAGCTTAGTGCAGGGGCAAGGCTACACCTTC. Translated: CASSLVQGQGYTF. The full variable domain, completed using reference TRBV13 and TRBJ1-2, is AAGVIQSPRHLIKEKRETATLKCYPIPRHDTVYWYQQGPGQDPQFLISFYEKMQSDKGSIPDRFSAQQFSDYHSELNMSSLELGDSALYFCASSLVQGQGYTFGSGTRLTVV.

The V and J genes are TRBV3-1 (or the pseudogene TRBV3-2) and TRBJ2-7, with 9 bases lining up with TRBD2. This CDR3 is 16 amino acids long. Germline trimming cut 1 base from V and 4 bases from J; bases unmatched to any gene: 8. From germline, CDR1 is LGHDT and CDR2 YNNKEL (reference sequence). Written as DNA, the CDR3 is TGTGCCAGCAGCCAAGGCGGTAGCGGGAGCCCTTACGAGCAGTACTTC. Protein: CASSQGGSGSPYEQYF.

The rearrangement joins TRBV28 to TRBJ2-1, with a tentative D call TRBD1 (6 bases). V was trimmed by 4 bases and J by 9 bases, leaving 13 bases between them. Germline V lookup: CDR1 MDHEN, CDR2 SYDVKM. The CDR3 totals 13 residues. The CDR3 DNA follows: TGTGCCAGCAGTTGGAGACAGGCGGGTGAGCAGTTCTTC. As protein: CASSWRQAGEQFF.

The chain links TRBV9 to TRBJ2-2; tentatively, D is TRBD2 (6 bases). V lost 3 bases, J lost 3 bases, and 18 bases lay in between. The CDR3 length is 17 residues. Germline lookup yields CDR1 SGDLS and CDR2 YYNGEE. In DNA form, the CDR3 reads TGTGCCAGCAGCGAAGGACCTACGGGAGCGTACACCGGGGAGCTGTTTTTT. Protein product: CASSEGPTGAYTGELFF. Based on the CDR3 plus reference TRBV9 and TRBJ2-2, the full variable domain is DSGVTQTPKHLITATGQRVTLRCSPRSGDLSVYWYQQSLDQGLQFLIQYYNGEERAKGNILERFSAQQFPDLHSELNLSSLELGDSALYFCASSEGPTGAYTGELFFGEGSRLTVL.

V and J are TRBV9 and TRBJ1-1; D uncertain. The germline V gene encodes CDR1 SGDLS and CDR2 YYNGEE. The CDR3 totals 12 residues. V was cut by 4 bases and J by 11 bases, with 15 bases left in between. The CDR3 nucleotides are TGTGCCAGCAGCCCTCAGACACGTATTGCTTTCTTT. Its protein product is CASSPQTRIAFF.

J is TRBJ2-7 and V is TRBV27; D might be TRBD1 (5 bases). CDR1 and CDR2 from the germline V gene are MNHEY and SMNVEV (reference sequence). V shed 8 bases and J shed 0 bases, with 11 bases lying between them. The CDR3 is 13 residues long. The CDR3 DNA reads TGTGCCAGCTCCGACAGTGTCTCCTACGAGCAGTACTTC. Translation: CASSDSVSYEQYF.